The 29 T cell receptor beta chains listed next were all sequenced from one sample in a study of OX40 agonist ivuxolimab in advanced cancers. The protocol used for the library was the immunoSEQ multiplex PCR assay. TCRdb stores this immuneACCESS table with in-frame sequences only. Part of the clones is absent; in the studies checked, under half of the shortfall reflects unresolved V genes, and no reason is known for the rest. For this sample there are 35,000 to 40,000 clones; around 85% appear just once. 39% of the sample is in the top ten clones. The sample consisted of CD4+ or CD8+ T cells sorted from blood, taken in a trial of the OX40 agonist ivuxolimab. The receptors here all came from an adult with an advanced solid tumor such as melanoma, head and neck, liver or kidney cancer.

The rearrangement joins TRBV27 to TRBJ1-1; unclear D gene. Trimming took 5 bases from V and 0 from J, leaving 7 bases between them. CDR3 length: 13 amino acids. Germline values: CDR1 MNHEY, CDR2 SMNVEV (reference sequence). In DNA, the CDR3 is TGTGCCAGCAGTATCCGGATGAACACTGAAGCTTTCTTT. Residues: CASSIRMNTEAFF.

This clone was seen more than once but under ten times. The chain is built from TRBV15 and TRBJ2-1; the match to TRBD2 covers 8 bases. This CDR3 has 15 residues. J lost 9 bases, V lost 1 base, and 8 bases had no gene match. Germline lookup yields CDR1 LNHNV and CDR2 YYDKDF (reference sequence). The CDR3 here is CATSRAGGHSGEQFF. DNA for the CDR3: TGTGCCACCAGCAGAGCGGGAGGGCATTCCGGTGAGCAGTTCTTC. The full variable domain, in which reference TRBV15 and TRBJ2-1 provide the parts outside the CDR3, is DAMVIQNPRYQVTQFGKPVTLSCSQTLNHNVMYWYQQKSSQAPKLLFHYYDKDFNNEADTPDNFQSRRPNTSFCFLDIRSPGLGDTAMYLCATSRAGGHSGEQFFGPGTRLTVL.

As regards this clone: Other nucleotide sequences from this sample produce the same CDR3. The rearrangement uses TRBV15 and TRBJ2-7; TRBD1 might be the D (6 bases). This CDR3 has 14 residues. Germline V gene data show CDR1 as LNHNV and CDR2 as YYDKDF (reference sequence). V lost 0 bases, J lost 4 bases, and 10 bases lay in between. CDR3 sequence reads: CATSRDQGPYEQYF. The CDR3 nucleotides read TGTGCCACCAGCAGAGATCAGGGGCCGTACGAGCAGTACTTC.

The gene calls are TRBV5-6 and TRBJ2-1, with D uncertain. This CDR3 is 12 amino acids long. The germline V gene has CDR1 SGHDT and CDR2 YYEEEE. The V and J ends lost 2 bases and 4 bases respectively, with 4 bases between them. The CDR3: CASSFSYNEQFF. CDR3 DNA sequence: TGTGCCAGCAGCTTCAGTTACAATGAGCAGTTCTTC.

The CDR3 reads CASSPLQGSHNSPLHF. CDR3 DNA: TGTGCCAGCAGTCCCTTACAGGGGTCGCATAATTCACCCCTCCACTTT. This chain connects TRBV11-2 to TRBJ1-6; TRBD1 aligns across 7 bases. CDR3 length: 16 residues. Germline V gene data show CDR1 as SGHAT and CDR2 as FQNNGV. V lost 6 bases, J lost 5 bases, and 10 bases stayed unmatched.

The chain employs TRBV7-9 and TRBJ1-4; tentatively, D is TRBD1 (6 bases). Per germline, CDR1 SEHNR and CDR2 FQNEAQ (reference sequence). The CDR3 contains 15 residues. V gave up 5 bases and J gave up 0 bases, with 10 bases separating them. For the CDR3, the DNA is TGTGCCAGCAGCACAGGGATCTCAACTAATGAAAAACTGTTTTTT. Its protein is CASSTGISTNEKLFF.

The chain is built from TRBV27 and TRBJ2-2, with 9 bases lining up with TRBD1. Losses at the gene ends were 5 bases for V and 3 bases for J; bases not matched to a gene: 7. The germline CDR1 and CDR2 sequences are MNHEY and SMNVEV (reference sequence). This CDR3 is built from 16 residues. The CDR3 DNA reads TGTGCCAGCAGTGTCGACAGGGGGTTCGACACCGGGGAGCTGTTTTTT. Its translation: CASSVDRGFDTGELFF.

This sequence joins TRBV2 and TRBJ2-3; possible D gene TRBD2, 6 bases. Looked up from germline, CDR1 is SNHLY and CDR2 is FYNNEI. Between the trimmed V and J ends, which lost 9 bases and 1 base, there was a span of 14 bases. This CDR3 is 14 amino acids long. CDR3 amino acids: CASRRRAGTDTQYF. The CDR3 DNA reads TGTGCCAGTCGAAGGAGGGCGGGCACAGATACGCAGTATTTT.

The gene calls are TRBV2 and TRBJ2-3; D possibly corresponds to TRBD1 (6 bases). Per the germline V gene, CDR1 is SNHLY and CDR2 is FYNNEI. The CDR3 totals 14 residues. V was cut by 7 bases and J by 2 bases, with 13 bases left in between. CDR3 nucleotides: TGTGCCAGCATCGAAAGGGACATCACAGATACGCAGTATTTT. As protein: CASIERDITDTQYF.

This rearrangement joins TRBV5-1 to TRBJ2-1; no clear D. The CDR3 length is 12 residues. The V gene lost 1 base and the J gene lost 6 bases, with 5 bases spanning the gap. Germline-derived CDR1 and CDR2 are SGHRS and YFSETQ. This CDR3 is CASSLIGNEQFF. The DNA of the CDR3 is TGCGCCAGCAGCTTGATTGGCAATGAGCAGTTCTTC.

The J gene is TRBJ2-4, the V gene TRBV4-1; D may be TRBD1 (6 bases). The CDR3 runs to 15 residues. V gave up 6 bases and J gave up 2 bases, with 14 bases separating them. Germline V lookup: CDR1 MGHRA, CDR2 YSYEKL. CDR3 nucleotides: TGCGCCAGCAGGGGGACGGACAGCTCCAAAAACATTCAGTACTTC. Protein: CASRGTDSSKNIQYF.

This clone was observed a handful of times. V gene TRBV14 combines with J gene TRBJ1-3; no firm D call. The CDR3 covers 16 residues. In germline, CDR1 is SGHDN, CDR2 FVKESK. With 4 bases removed from V and 0 bases from J, the gap between germline ends came to 13 bases. Here the CDR3 reads CASSPHLGSSGNTIYF. DNA for the CDR3: TGTGCCAGCAGCCCCCACCTGGGAAGCTCTGGAAACACCATATATTTT.

The rearrangement joins TRBV5-1 to TRBJ2-1; 8 bases map to TRBD2. The CDR3 extends over 15 amino acids. The germline V gene has CDR1 SGHRS and CDR2 YFSETQ. V was clipped by 2 bases and J by 7 bases; unmatched bases: 8. The CDR3 DNA reads TGCGCCAGCAGCTTCGAGCCAGCGGGAGATAATGAGCAGTTCTTC. This sequence encodes CASSFEPAGDNEQFF. The full variable domain, rest sourced from reference TRBV5-1 and TRBJ2-1, is KAGVTQTPRYLIKTRGQQVTLSCSPISGHRSVSWYQQTPGQGLQFLFEYFSETQRNKGNFPGRFSGRQFSNSRSEMNVSTLELGDSALYLCASSFEPAGDNEQFFGPGTRLTVL.

V gene TRBV4-1 combines with J gene TRBJ1-2; 7 bases are a match to TRBD1. Germline lookup yields CDR1 MGHRA and CDR2 YSYEKL. J gave up 4 bases and V 4 bases, and 6 bases lay outside the gene matches. The CDR3 is 14 amino acids. The CDR3 is CASSLAGGVYGYTF. The CDR3 nucleotides are TGCGCCAGCAGCCTGGCAGGGGGGGTCTATGGCTACACCTTC.

Written as DNA, the CDR3 is TGTGCCAGTAGTCCCCCGGCCGGGGGGCAGTATTTT. Its protein product is CASSPPAGGQYF. This rearrangement joins TRBV19 to TRBJ2-3; the D gene is possibly TRBD2 (6 bases). The length of the CDR3 is 12 residues. V dropped 5 bases and J dropped 11 bases, with 14 bases sitting between them. Germline values: CDR1 LNHDA, CDR2 SQIVND (reference sequence).

The CDR3: CASSSTGTDTQYF. The CDR3 DNA follows: TGTGCCAGCAGCTCCACAGGGACAGATACGCAGTATTTT. The chain combines TRBV5-4 with TRBJ2-3; D possibly corresponds to TRBD1 (6 bases). The CDR3 is made up of 13 amino acids. Germline V gene sequence: CDR1 SGHNT, CDR2 YYREEE (reference sequence). The V gene lost 3 bases and the J gene lost 3 bases, with 8 bases spanning the gap. Full variable domain (remainder filled in from reference TRBV5-4 and TRBJ2-3): ETGVTQSPTHLIKTRGQQVTLRCSSQSGHNTVSWYQQALGQGPQFIFQYYREEENGRGNFPPRFSGLQFPNYSSELNVNALELDDSALYLCASSSTGTDTQYFGPGTRLTVL.

V is TRBV7-3 and J is TRBJ2-3, with TRBD1 matching over 7 bases. V was clipped by 5 bases and J by 2 bases; unmatched bases: 4. This CDR3 is built from 14 residues. Germline CDR1 and CDR2: SGHTA and FQGTGA. The CDR3 coding sequence is TGTGCCAGCAGCACCGACAGGGACACAGATACGCAGTATTTT. This encodes CASSTDRDTDTQYF.

This clone was counted a few times. CDR3 nucleotide sequence: TGTGCCAGCAGCGCCCGACAGGGCGGGTTGATGGGCTACACCTTC. Protein product: CASSARQGGLMGYTF. This chain connects TRBV9 to TRBJ1-2; 7 bases agree with TRBD1. The J segment lost 8 bases and the V segment lost 3 bases, leaving 13 bases of the junction unmatched. The CDR3 has 15 residues. Germline CDR1 and CDR2: SGDLS and YYNGEE.

The genes are TRBV4-2 and TRBJ1-1; unclear D gene. The CDR3 runs to 16 residues. CDR1 and CDR2 (germline): LGHNA, YNFKEQ. V lost 0 bases to trimming and J lost 1 base, with 12 bases between them. In nucleotides, the CDR3 is TGTGCCAGCAGCCAAGATCGGACGGCCGCGAACACTGAAGCTTTCTTT. Encoded protein: CASSQDRTAANTEAFF.

J is TRBJ2-3 and V is TRBV11-1; perhaps TRBD1 as D (5 bases). The V gene lost 5 bases and the J gene lost 2 bases, with 14 bases spanning the gap. Germline lookup yields CDR1 SGHAT and CDR2 FQDESV (reference sequence). The length of the CDR3 is 15 residues. The CDR3 reads CASSRNRGFTDTQYF. For the CDR3, the DNA is TGTGCCAGCAGCCGGAATAGGGGTTTCACAGATACGCAGTATTTT.

The gene calls are TRBV9 and TRBJ1-6; D gene unclear. Germline V CDR1 and CDR2: SGDLS, YYNGEE. The length of the CDR3 is 14 residues. The V and J ends lost 0 bases and 10 bases respectively, with 11 bases between them. CDR3 sequence (DNA): TGTGCCAGCAGCGTAGGCGTGAGTGGGTCACCCCTCCACTTT. It yields the protein CASSVGVSGSPLHF.

This chain uses TRBV10-2 with TRBJ2-7; TRBD2 matches 10 bases. The CDR3 contains 12 residues. Germline loops: CDR1 WSHSY, CDR2 SAAADI. Unmatched junction bases numbered 4, after V lost 10 bases and J lost 4 bases. The CDR3: CATLAGGYEQYF. CDR3 coding DNA: TGCGCCACCTTAGCGGGAGGTTACGAGCAGTACTTC.

The V and J genes are TRBV5-8 and TRBJ2-7; 7 bases are shared with TRBD2. V shed 4 bases, J shed 0 bases, and the junction held 13 bases outside the gene matches. Germline CDR1 reads SGHTS; CDR2 reads YDEGEE. The CDR3 runs to 17 residues. CDR3: CASSKVKSGALSYEQYF. In DNA, the CDR3 is TGTGCCAGCAGCAAAGTAAAAAGCGGGGCCCTCTCCTACGAGCAGTACTTC.

This rearrangement joins TRBV7-3 to TRBJ2-5; TRBD1 or TRBD2 may be the D gene (5 bases each). The CDR3 runs 15 residues. Germline-derived CDR1 and CDR2 are SGHTA and FQGTGA. V dropped 3 bases and J dropped 2 bases, with 13 bases sitting between them. The CDR3 coding sequence is TGTGCCAGCAGCTTCTTCCCGGGACCTCAAGAGACCCAGTACTTC. The encoded protein is CASSFFPGPQETQYF.

V is TRBV12-2 and J is TRBJ2-1; TRBD2, the D gene given by the table, was not confirmed from the DNA. TRBV12-2 corresponds to a pseudogene. The CDR3 has 11 residues. The chain's CDR3 is CASRPPPILFF. The CDR3 nucleotides read TGTGCAAGTCGGCCTCCCCCTATACTGTTCTTC.

This chain links TRBV6-5 with TRBJ1-1, with D possibly being TRBD1 (5 bases). CDR1 MNHEY and CDR2 SVGAGI come from the germline V gene. This CDR3 spans 13 amino acids. Trimming removed 2 bases at V and 4 bases at J, with 8 bases between. For the CDR3, the DNA is TGTGCCAGCAGTTACATCGGGGGCACTGAAGCTTTCTTT. This encodes CASSYIGGTEAFF.

The J gene is TRBJ2-1, the V gene TRBV9; no reliable D call. This CDR3 spans 18 amino acids. Germline V gene lookup returns CDR1 SGDLS and CDR2 YYNGEE. V was pared by 2 bases and J by 5 bases, with 23 bases between. This CDR3 is CASSVEPLQNPANNEQFF. The CDR3 region has the DNA TGTGCCAGCAGCGTCGAACCCCTCCAAAACCCCGCCAACAATGAGCAGTTCTTC.

V usage is TRBV6-6 and J usage is TRBJ1-4; D ambiguous. Germline values: CDR1 MNHNY, CDR2 SVGAGI (reference sequence). There are 16 residues in the CDR3. V gave up 2 bases and J gave up 5 bases, with 15 bases separating them. CDR3 nucleotide sequence: TGTGCCAGCAGTTACCTGGACGGCGGCCGAAATGAAAAACTGTTTTTT. Its translation: CASSYLDGGRNEKLFF.

The chain employs TRBV4-1 and TRBJ2-1, with no clear D. The CDR3 runs 12 residues. V dropped 6 bases and J dropped 9 bases, with 12 bases sitting between them. The V gene's germline CDR1 is MGHRA and CDR2 YSYEKL. The CDR3 sequence is CASSRAMSEQFF. The CDR3 region has the DNA TGCGCCAGCAGTCGCGCGATGAGTGAGCAGTTCTTC.